The 16 T cell receptor beta chains below come from one sample, sequenced in a study of tumor-infiltrating T cells and Merkel cell polyomavirus. Whole-study context: The study examined CD8+ T cells specific for the Merkel cell polyomavirus KLL epitope.

Some clones are missing from TCRdb's copy, which holds only in-frame ones; the method was immunoSEQ multiplex PCR. The sample includes around 25,000 clones, 70% to 90% of them seen just once. Robust Merkel cell polyomavirus Large T antigen positivity by immunohistochemistry was seen in all patients' tumors. The source material was lymph node tissue. Receptor source: a man aged 50-60 years with Merkel cell carcinoma.

This clone turned up a few times. CDR3 nucleotides: TGTGCCAGCAGTTGGGACTCTTATAGCAATCAGCCCCAGCATTTT. Translated, it gives CASSWDSYSNQPQHF. The chain uses TRBV6-6 and TRBJ1-5; weak D call: TRBD1 (5 bases). This CDR3 has 15 amino acids. V gave up 4 bases and J gave up 0 bases, with 10 bases separating them. Per germline, CDR1 MNHNY and CDR2 SVGAGI (reference sequence).

The chain uses TRBV28 and TRBJ2-7; D unresolved. CDR3 length equals 11 residues. Trimming took 6 bases from V and 4 from J, leaving 7 bases between them. CDR1 is MDHEN and CDR2 is SYDVKM in the germline V gene. CDR3 DNA sequence: TGTGCCAGCAGATCCCTTTACGAGCAGTACTTC. Protein product: CASRSLYEQYF.

V gene TRBV7-3 combines with J gene TRBJ2-3; D unresolved. This CDR3 comprises 15 residues. Trimming left V 2 bases short and J 2 bases short, with 11 bases between. Germline CDR1 and CDR2: SGHTA and FQGTGA. The CDR3 nucleotides read TGTGCCAGCAGCTTAGGAGCGATACTCACAGATACGCAGTATTTT. Translated, it gives CASSLGAILTDTQYF.

The V call is TRBV19, the J call TRBJ1-3; tentatively, D is TRBD1 (5 bases). The length of the CDR3 is 14 residues. Trimming took off 7 bases at V and 5 bases at J, with 15 bases between the two ends. CDR1 LNHDA and CDR2 SQIVND come from the germline V gene (reference sequence). CDR3 region: CASTQGDSRNTIYF. CDR3 DNA sequence: TGTGCCAGTACCCAAGGCGACAGTCGAAACACCATATATTTT.

The J gene is TRBJ2-1, the V gene TRBV7-3, with a possible D match to TRBD2 (5 bases). CDR1 is SGHTA, CDR2 FQGTGA, per germline. V shed 2 bases and J shed 5 bases, with 13 bases lying between them. The CDR3 spans 15 residues. The CDR3 loop is CASSLSGTRNNEQFF. CDR3 bases: TGTGCCAGCAGCTTATCGGGTACTAGAAACAATGAGCAGTTCTTC.

The chain joins TRBV6-6 to TRBJ1-1; 10 nucleotides line up with TRBD1. In germline, CDR1 is MNHNY, CDR2 SVGAGI (reference sequence). The CDR3 covers 15 residues. Trimming at V came to 6 bases and at J to 3 bases, leaving 7 bases not matched to a gene. The CDR3 DNA reads TGTGCCAGCAGGGGGACAGGGGTGGTGGACACTGAAGCTTTCTTT. This sequence encodes CASRGTGVVDTEAFF.

This chain connects TRBV19 to TRBJ1-3, with no clear D. The V gene lost 9 bases and the J gene lost 2 bases, with 14 bases spanning the gap. The CDR3 spans 14 residues. CDR1 is LNHDA, CDR2 SQIVND, per germline (reference sequence). DNA of the CDR3: TGTGCCAGCCGCCTCGGGGAAACTGGAAACACCATATATTTT. Protein: CASRLGETGNTIYF.

This clone came up once. This sequence joins TRBV2 and TRBJ2-7, with 8 bases matching TRBD1. There are 14 residues in the CDR3. V was clipped by 7 bases and J by 3 bases; unmatched bases: 8. Germline CDR1 SNHLY, CDR2 FYNNEI. In DNA form, the CDR3 reads TGTGCCAGCAACCCCTTTGGACAGGGCTACGAGCAGTACTTC. It yields the protein CASNPFGQGYEQYF.

The chain recombines TRBV25-1 with TRBJ2-1; D perhaps matches TRBD1 (6 bases). V was trimmed by 4 bases and J by 3 bases, leaving 16 bases between them. Germline-derived CDR1 and CDR2 are MGHDK and SYGVNS. This CDR3 is built from 16 residues. CDR3 DNA: TGTGCCAGCAGTGCCAACCCAGGGGACGTCTACAATGAGCAGTTCTTC. Translation: CASSANPGDVYNEQFF.

The V call is TRBV19, the J call TRBJ1-4; D is possibly TRBD1 (5 bases). This CDR3 spans 15 amino acids. CDR1 LNHDA and CDR2 SQIVND come from the germline V gene (reference sequence). Trimming removed 8 bases from V and 3 bases from J, with 16 bases in between. The CDR3 here is CASRAGWWANEKLFF. In nucleotides, the CDR3 is TGTGCCAGTCGAGCAGGGTGGTGGGCTAATGAAAAACTGTTTTTT.

The chain recombines TRBV7-2 with TRBJ2-7, with a possible D match to TRBD2 (5 bases). The CDR3 spans 15 residues. V shed 5 bases and J shed 2 bases, with 16 bases lying between them. Germline V gene sequence: CDR1 SGHTA, CDR2 FQGNSA. The CDR3 DNA reads as TGTGCCAGCAGCACCTATTTGAGGGCCCCCTACGAGCAGTACTTC. Translating gives CASSTYLRAPYEQYF.

This sequence joins TRBV6-5 and TRBJ1-1; TRBD1 matches 7 bases. The CDR3 covers 13 residues. Germline lookup yields CDR1 MNHEY and CDR2 SVGAGI. V lost 4 bases, J lost 4 bases, and 3 bases stayed unmatched. The CDR3: CASSSGGGTEAFF. The CDR3, as DNA: TGTGCCAGCAGTTCAGGGGGAGGCACTGAAGCTTTCTTT.

J is TRBJ2-2 and V is TRBV7-3; D may be TRBD2 (6 bases). Germline CDR1 reads SGHTA; CDR2 reads FQGTGA. The CDR3 runs 14 residues. V dropped 5 bases and J dropped 1 base, with 8 bases sitting between them. This CDR3 is CASSISGNTGELFF. The DNA of the CDR3 is TGTGCCAGCAGCATTAGCGGGAACACCGGGGAGCTGTTTTTT.

The count of this clone is one. CDR3 bases: TGCGCCAGCAGCCAAGATCAATTTGGGACAGGGCGCTCTGGGGCCAACGTCCTGACTTTC. Its translation is CASSQDQFGTGRSGANVLTF. V and J are TRBV4-1 and TRBJ2-6, with 9 bases matching TRBD1. V shed 0 bases and J 0 bases; nucleotides not matched to a gene: 9. CDR3 size: 20 residues. Germline V gene sequence: CDR1 MGHRA, CDR2 YSYEKL.

The gene calls are TRBV2 and TRBJ1-3; TRBD1 agrees at 9 bases. The CDR3 has 17 amino acids. Germline trimming cut 6 bases from V and 3 bases from J; bases unmatched to any gene: 12. Germline CDR1 SNHLY, CDR2 FYNNEI. CDR3 coding DNA: TGTGCCAGCAGCCAAACAGGGGGCAAGATAAATGGAAACACCATATATTTT. Translated: CASSQTGGKINGNTIYF.

The sample holds one count of this clone. The chain is built from TRBV2 and TRBJ1-3, with D possibly matching TRBD1 (5 bases). Germline V gives CDR1 SNHLY, CDR2 FYNNEI. CDR3 length equals 13 residues. V gave up 6 bases and J gave up 2 bases, with 8 bases separating them. The CDR3 region is CASRRGAGNTIYF. DNA for the CDR3: TGTGCCAGCAGGCGGGGGGCTGGAAACACCATATATTTT.